The clone carrying this T cell receptor beta chain has at least ten counts. No antigen is known for it. The time point denotes: persistent/refractory GD, antithyroid drugs over 5 years with positive TRAb. PBMC-derived RNA was used for the TCR library. These data belong to a study of regulatory T cells in long-lasting Graves disease. Study findings and constraints: Persistent disease preferred TRBV28, TRBJ1-2 and TRBJ2-5. Relative to new patients (around 1,000), persistent patients exhibited greater sharing of public clonotypes (approximately 2,500). Persistent Graves' disease cases displayed lower TCR diversity than newly diagnosed ones.

V gave up 6 bases and J gave up 2 bases, with 17 bases separating them. The length of the CDR3 is 15 residues. CDR1 is SNHLY, CDR2 FYNNEI, per germline. Building of the TCR beta libraries involved iRepertoire HTBI primers and Arm-PCR of CDR3 regions. TCRdb called the multiplex PCR reads again in MiXCR, with one record for every CDR3 protein. The sample yields 350,000 to 450,000 distinct CDR3 sequences, over 20% seen once. The receptor was derived from a female donor with Graves disease. This chain links TRBV2 with TRBJ2-7; possibly TRBD1 for D (5 bases). The sample consisted of peripheral blood mononuclear cells (PBMCs), taken when the disease was refractory, from a patient treated with antithyroid drugs. The CDR3 DNA follows: TGTGCCAGCAGGTCACGCCAGGGAACTCCCTACGAGCAGTACTTC. It translates to CASRSRQGTPYEQYF.